The 17 T cell receptor beta chains given below trace back to one sample, sequenced in a study of cytomegalovirus exposure and HLA in healthy donors. The PCR ran on 60 Vbeta and 13 Jbeta primers. Only in-frame clones appear in the TCRdb table, and some are missing; sequencing was by immunoSEQ multiplex PCR. This sample has 210,000 or so clones, with roughly 79% found just once. The specimen was PBMCs. These TCRs come from a young man in good health and CMV-seronegative.

This clone came up many times. The V call is TRBV5-4, the J call TRBJ1-2; D may be TRBD1 (5 bases). V gave up 0 bases and J gave up 4 bases, with 10 bases separating them. The CDR3 sequence is 14 residues long. Germline lookup yields CDR1 SGHNT and CDR2 YYREEE (reference sequence). As DNA, the CDR3 is TGTGCCAGCAGCTTGGCTGGGGGGACCTATGGCTACACCTTC. Translating gives CASSLAGGTYGYTF. The full variable domain, rest sourced from reference TRBV5-4 and TRBJ1-2, is ETGVTQSPTHLIKTRGQQVTLRCSSQSGHNTVSWYQQALGQGPQFIFQYYREEENGRGNFPPRFSGLQFPNYSSELNVNALELDDSALYLCASSLAGGTYGYTFGSGTRLTVV.

The rearrangement joins TRBV9 to TRBJ2-5; weak D call: TRBD2 (6 bases). V lost 2 bases, J lost 1 base, and 12 bases lay in between. Germline V gives CDR1 SGDLS, CDR2 YYNGEE. The CDR3 contains 15 residues. CDR3 in DNA: TGTGCCAGCAGCGTTGATGGCGGGACCCAAGAGACCCAGTACTTC. Its protein product is CASSVDGGTQETQYF.

This rearrangement joins TRBV27 to TRBJ2-7; no clear D gene. CDR3 length equals 16 residues. Germline V CDR1 and CDR2: MNHEY, SMNVEV (reference sequence). Trimming cost V 2 bases and J 3 bases, with 17 bases left between them. CDR3: CASSLRRGDVIYEQYF. The DNA for the CDR3 is TGTGCCAGCAGTTTAAGAAGAGGAGACGTAATCTACGAGCAGTACTTC.

The CDR3 here is CASSSSVISPLHF. The DNA for the CDR3 is TGTGCCAGCAGTTCATCTGTTATTTCACCCCTCCACTTT. The chain has TRBV27 and TRBJ1-6, with no clear D. The CDR3 sequence is 13 residues long. Trimming removed 4 bases from V and 9 bases from J, with 10 bases in between. CDR1 is MNHEY and CDR2 is SMNVEV in the germline V gene (reference sequence).

The chain recombines TRBV12-5 with TRBJ2-5; D call uncertain. Germline lookup yields CDR1 LGHNT and CDR2 FRNRAP. Trimming took off 5 bases at V and 5 bases at J, with 6 bases between the two ends. The CDR3 consists of 11 residues. CDR3 DNA: TGTGCTAGTGGTCTCCGGGAGACCCAGTACTTC. Protein: CASGLRETQYF. Variable domain in full (rest from reference TRBV12-5 and TRBJ2-5): DARVTQTPRHKVTEMGQEVTMRCQPILGHNTVFWYRQTMMQGLELLAYFRNRAPLDDSGMPKDRFSAEMPDATLATLKIQPSEPRDSAVYFCASGLRETQYFGPGTRLLVL.

This chain connects TRBV29-1 to TRBJ1-2; D unresolved. CDR3 length: 12 amino acids. The V gene lost 1 base and the J gene lost 5 bases, with 8 bases spanning the gap. CDR1 and CDR2 (germline): SQVTM, ANQGSEA. The CDR3 protein is CSVEGTSYGYTF. The CDR3 DNA sequence: TGCAGCGTTGAAGGGACTTCTTATGGCTACACCTTC. The full variable domain, rest sourced from reference TRBV29-1 and TRBJ1-2, is SAVISQKPSRDICQRGTSLTIQCQVDSQVTMMFWYRQQPGQSLTLIATANQGSEATYESGFVIDKFPISRPNLTFSTLTVSNMSPEDSSIYLCSVEGTSYGYTFGSGTRLTVV.

The V call is TRBV19, the J call TRBJ1-5; D is unresolved. This CDR3 has 14 residues. Germline CDR1 LNHDA, CDR2 SQIVND (reference sequence). The ends were cut back, 4 bases at V and 0 bases at J, with 7 bases in the middle. The CDR3 nucleotides are TGTGCCAGTAGTAGCGCCTATAGCAATCAGCCCCAGCATTTT. Protein sequence: CASSSAYSNQPQHF.

The chain links TRBV7-3 to TRBJ1-1, with a tentative D call TRBD1 (6 bases). The CDR3 consists of 15 residues. CDR1 SGHTA and CDR2 FQGTGA come from the germline V gene. The V end lost 1 base, the J end lost 4 bases, and 13 bases lay between the germline ends. The CDR3 protein is CASSLNAGGGTEAFF. The CDR3 bases are TGTGCCAGCAGCTTAAATGCGGGGGGCGGCACTGAAGCTTTCTTT.

V gene TRBV28 combines with J gene TRBJ2-2; 8 bases align to TRBD1. The CDR3 spans 14 residues. Germline CDR1 MDHEN, CDR2 SYDVKM. V lost 4 bases, J lost 3 bases, and 1 base stayed unmatched. The CDR3 nucleotides are TGTGCCAGCAGTTCGACAGGGGACACCGGGGAGCTGTTTTTT. Its translation: CASSSTGDTGELFF.

The chain is built from TRBV19 and TRBJ1-3; D possibly corresponds to TRBD1 (6 bases). Trimming stripped 6 bases from V and 11 bases from J, with 14 bases between. The CDR3 has 12 residues. Germline lookup yields CDR1 LNHDA and CDR2 SQIVND (reference sequence). CDR3 coding DNA: TGTGCCAGTAGCACTCAACAGGGATCCATATATTTT. It encodes CASSTQQGSIYF.

The chain has TRBV7-7 and TRBJ2-2; 9 bases are a match to TRBD1. The germline V gene encodes CDR1 SSHAT and CDR2 FNYEAQ (reference sequence). The CDR3 is made up of 17 amino acids. Written as DNA, the CDR3 is TGTGCTAGCCGGGGACTGGGACAGGGAGCGAACACCGGGGAGCTGTTTTTT. Protein sequence: CASRGLGQGANTGELFF.

This clone appeared once. Other nucleotide sequences in the sample specify the same CDR3. The chain recombines TRBV11-3 with TRBJ2-7, with 10 bases that match TRBD1. Trimming cost V 5 bases and J 5 bases; bases outside gene matches: 9. Germline V CDR1 and CDR2: SGHNT, YENEEA. The CDR3 is 15 residues long. The chain's CDR3 is CASSARDRGRDEQYF. The CDR3 DNA sequence: TGTGCCAGCAGCGCCCGGGACAGGGGAAGGGACGAGCAGTACTTC.

This clone is a singleton in its sample. This rearrangement joins TRBV5-1 to TRBJ2-5; 7 bases line up with TRBD2. CDR1 and CDR2 from the germline V gene are SGHRS and YFSETQ. The CDR3 runs 16 residues. Trimming took 1 base from V and 5 from J; bases not matched to a gene: 11. The CDR3 DNA follows: TGCGCCAGCAGCTTGTTGGCTAGCGGAGATAGGGAGACCCAGTACTTC. It encodes CASSLLASGDRETQYF.

The rearrangement uses TRBV11-3 and TRBJ2-4; no definite D call. This CDR3 spans 15 amino acids. Germline lookup yields CDR1 SGHNT and CDR2 YENEEA. With 4 bases removed from V and 4 bases from J, the gap between germline ends came to 14 bases. In nucleotides, the CDR3 is TGTGCCAGCAGCTCGCCACGACTTGAAAAAAACATTCAGTACTTC. It specifies CASSSPRLEKNIQYF.

The chain couples TRBV15 to TRBJ2-7, with 7 bases matching TRBD2. This CDR3 is built from 15 residues. From germline, CDR1 is LNHNV and CDR2 YYDKDF (reference sequence). With V trimmed by 3 bases and J by 0 bases, 5 bases remained unmatched. CDR3 DNA sequence: TGTGCCACCAGCAGGGGGCGGACTAGCTCCTACGAGCAGTACTTC. Encoded protein: CATSRGRTSSYEQYF.

This sequence joins TRBV19 and TRBJ2-5, with 7 bases that match TRBD1. This CDR3 has 16 amino acids. With V trimmed by 7 bases and J by 2 bases, 13 bases remained unmatched. In germline, CDR1 is LNHDA, CDR2 SQIVND (reference sequence). CDR3 in DNA: TGTGCCAGTACCACAGGGGCGACATTTGTTCAAGAGACCCAGTACTTC. It translates to CASTTGATFVQETQYF.

V and J are TRBV15 and TRBJ1-1, with D unclear. Trimming removed 0 bases at V and 7 bases at J, with 9 bases between. This CDR3 is built from 13 residues. The germline V gene encodes CDR1 LNHNV and CDR2 YYDKDF (reference sequence). The CDR3 sequence: CATSRDLRVEAFF. The CDR3 DNA reads TGTGCCACCAGCAGAGATTTGCGGGTTGAAGCTTTCTTT.